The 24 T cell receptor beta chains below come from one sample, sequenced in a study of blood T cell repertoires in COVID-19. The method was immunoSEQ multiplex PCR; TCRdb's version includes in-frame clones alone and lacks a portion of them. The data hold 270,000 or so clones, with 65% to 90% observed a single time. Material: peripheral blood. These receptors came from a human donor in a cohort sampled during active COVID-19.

The CDR3 sequence: CASSSGEHSGNTIYF. Written as DNA, the CDR3 is TGTGCCAGCAGTTCGGGGGAACACTCTGGAAACACCATATATTTT. This sequence joins TRBV28 and TRBJ1-3; maybe TRBD1 (5 bases). Trimming stripped 4 bases from V and 0 bases from J, with 10 bases between. Looked up from germline, CDR1 is MDHEN and CDR2 is SYDVKM. This CDR3 has 15 residues.

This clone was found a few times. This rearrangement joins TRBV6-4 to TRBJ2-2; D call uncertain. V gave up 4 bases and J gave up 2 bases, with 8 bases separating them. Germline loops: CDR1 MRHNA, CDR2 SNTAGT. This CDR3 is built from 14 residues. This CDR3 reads CASSVITNTGELFF. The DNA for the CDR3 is TGTGCCAGCAGTGTTATCACAAACACCGGGGAGCTGTTTTTT.

The CDR3 here is CATLRSGLQYF. In nucleotides, the CDR3 is TGTGCCACCCTTCGTTCGGGACTGCAGTACTTC. The chain recombines TRBV28 with TRBJ2-4; TRBD2 might be the D (6 bases). Germline CDR1 is MDHEN and CDR2 is SYDVKM. V lost 10 bases, J lost 13 bases, and 17 bases lay in between. This CDR3 is built from 11 residues.

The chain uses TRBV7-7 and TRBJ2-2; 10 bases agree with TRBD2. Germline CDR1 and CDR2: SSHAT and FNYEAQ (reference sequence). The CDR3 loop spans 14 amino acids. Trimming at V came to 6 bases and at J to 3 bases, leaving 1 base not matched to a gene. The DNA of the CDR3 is TGTGCCAGCAGTCTAGCGGGGGACACCGGGGAGCTGTTTTTT. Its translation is CASSLAGDTGELFF.

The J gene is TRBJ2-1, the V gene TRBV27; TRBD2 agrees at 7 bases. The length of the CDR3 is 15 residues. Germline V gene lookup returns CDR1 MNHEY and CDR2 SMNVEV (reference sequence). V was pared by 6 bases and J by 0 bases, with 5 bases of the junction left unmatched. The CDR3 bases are TGTGCCAGCAGCCGCGGGAGCCCCTCCTACAATGAGCAGTTCTTC. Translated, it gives CASSRGSPSYNEQFF.

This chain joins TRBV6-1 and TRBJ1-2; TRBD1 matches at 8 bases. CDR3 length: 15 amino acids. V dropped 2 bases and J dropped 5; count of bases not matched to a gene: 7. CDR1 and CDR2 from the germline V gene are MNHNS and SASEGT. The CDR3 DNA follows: TGTGCCAGCAGTGAACCTACAGGGGGAAGGTATGGCTACACCTTC. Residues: CASSEPTGGRYGYTF.

The DNA of the CDR3 is TGTGCCAGCCTTTTTGAAGACAGTCGGGGGAATGGCTACACCTTC. It is translated as CASLFEDSRGNGYTF. The chain is built from TRBV19 and TRBJ1-2; weak D call: TRBD1 (5 bases). V lost 9 bases and J 6 bases, leaving 23 bases between the germline ends. Germline lookup yields CDR1 LNHDA and CDR2 SQIVND (reference sequence). This CDR3 has 15 amino acids.

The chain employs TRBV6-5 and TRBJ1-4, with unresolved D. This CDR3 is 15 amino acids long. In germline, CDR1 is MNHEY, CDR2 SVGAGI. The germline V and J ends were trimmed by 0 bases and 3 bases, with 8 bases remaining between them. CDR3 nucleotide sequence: TGTGCCAGCAGTTACTCCCCCACTTCTAATGAAAAACTGTTTTTT. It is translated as CASSYSPTSNEKLFF.

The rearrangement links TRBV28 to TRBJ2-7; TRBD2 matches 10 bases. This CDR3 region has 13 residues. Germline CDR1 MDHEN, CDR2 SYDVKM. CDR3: CASLAGGRREQYF. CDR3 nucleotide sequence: TGTGCTTCGTTAGCGGGAGGTCGGAGGGAGCAGTACTTC.

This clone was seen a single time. The CDR3 loop is CASSSGGSYNEQFF. The CDR3 nucleotides are TGTGCCAGCAGCTCTGGAGGATCCTACAATGAGCAGTTCTTC. V and J are TRBV11-3 and TRBJ2-1; possibly TRBD2 for D (5 bases). This CDR3 comprises 14 residues. V was pared by 4 bases and J by 1 base, with 8 bases between. Germline CDR1 and CDR2: SGHNT and YENEEA.

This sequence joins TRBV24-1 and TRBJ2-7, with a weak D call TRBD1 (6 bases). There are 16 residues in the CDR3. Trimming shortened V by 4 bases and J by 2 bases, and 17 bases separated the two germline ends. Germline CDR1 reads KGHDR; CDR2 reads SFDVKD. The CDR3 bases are TGTGCCACCAGTGAATCTGCAGACAGGTCTCCCTACGAGCAGTACTTC. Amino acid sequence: CATSESADRSPYEQYF.

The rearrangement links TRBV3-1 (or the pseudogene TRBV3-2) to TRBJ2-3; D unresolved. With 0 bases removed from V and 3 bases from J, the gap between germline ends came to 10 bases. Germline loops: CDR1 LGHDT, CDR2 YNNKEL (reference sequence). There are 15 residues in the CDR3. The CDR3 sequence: CASSQDGALTDTQYF. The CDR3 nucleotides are TGTGCCAGCAGCCAAGATGGAGCATTAACAGATACGCAGTATTTT.

CDR3 bases: TGTGCCAGCAGTTTACAGGGCCTAGAGACCCAGTACTTC. It is translated as CASSLQGLETQYF. V and J are TRBV27 and TRBJ2-5; TRBD1 might be the D (5 bases). Germline V gene data show CDR1 as MNHEY and CDR2 as SMNVEV (reference sequence). Between the trimmed V and J ends, which lost 2 bases and 4 bases, there was a span of 8 bases. There are 13 residues in the CDR3.

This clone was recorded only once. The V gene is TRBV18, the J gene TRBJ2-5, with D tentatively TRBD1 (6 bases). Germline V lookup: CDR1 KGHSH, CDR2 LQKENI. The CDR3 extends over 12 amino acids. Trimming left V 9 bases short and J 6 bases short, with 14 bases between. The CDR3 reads CASEQGGQTQYF. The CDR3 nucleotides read TGTGCCAGTGAACAGGGCGGGCAGACCCAGTACTTC.

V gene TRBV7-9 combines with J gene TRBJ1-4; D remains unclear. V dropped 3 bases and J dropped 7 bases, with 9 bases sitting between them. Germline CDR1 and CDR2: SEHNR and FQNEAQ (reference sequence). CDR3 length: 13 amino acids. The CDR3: CASSFGAGEKLFF. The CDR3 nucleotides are TGTGCCAGCAGCTTCGGCGCAGGTGAAAAACTGTTTTTT.

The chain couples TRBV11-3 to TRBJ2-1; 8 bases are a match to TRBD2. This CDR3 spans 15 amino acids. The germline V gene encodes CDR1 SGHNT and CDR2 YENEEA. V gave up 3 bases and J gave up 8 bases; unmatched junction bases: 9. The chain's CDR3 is CASSFRGVAGYEQFF. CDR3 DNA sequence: TGTGCCAGCAGCTTCCGCGGGGTAGCGGGATATGAGCAGTTCTTC.

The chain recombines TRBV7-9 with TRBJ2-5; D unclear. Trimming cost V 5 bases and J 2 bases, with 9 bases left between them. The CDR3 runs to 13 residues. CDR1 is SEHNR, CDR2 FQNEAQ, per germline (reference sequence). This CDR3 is CASSPTVQETQYF. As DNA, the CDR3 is TGTGCCAGCAGCCCAACAGTGCAAGAGACCCAGTACTTC.

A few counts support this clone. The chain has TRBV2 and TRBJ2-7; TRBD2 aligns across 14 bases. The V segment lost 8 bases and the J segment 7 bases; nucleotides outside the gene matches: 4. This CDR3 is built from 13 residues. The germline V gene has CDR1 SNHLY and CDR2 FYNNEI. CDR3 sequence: CASQGLAGVEQYF. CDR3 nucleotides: TGTGCCAGCCAGGGACTAGCGGGAGTAGAGCAGTACTTC.

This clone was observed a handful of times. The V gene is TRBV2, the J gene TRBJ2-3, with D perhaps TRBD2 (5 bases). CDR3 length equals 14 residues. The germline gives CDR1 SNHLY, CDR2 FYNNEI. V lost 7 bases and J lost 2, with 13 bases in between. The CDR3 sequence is CASISGGATDTQYF. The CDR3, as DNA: TGTGCCAGCATAAGTGGAGGAGCCACAGATACGCAGTATTTT.

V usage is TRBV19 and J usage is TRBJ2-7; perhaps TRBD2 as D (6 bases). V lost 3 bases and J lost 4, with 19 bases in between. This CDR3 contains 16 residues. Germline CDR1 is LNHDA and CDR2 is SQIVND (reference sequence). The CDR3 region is CASSIPSGPRPYEQYF. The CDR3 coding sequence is TGTGCCAGTAGTATCCCCAGCGGGCCGCGGCCTTACGAGCAGTACTTC.

Here the CDR3 DNA reads TGTGCCAGCTGGCGGGAGCTCGATTCCTACGAGCAGTACTTC. This encodes CASWRELDSYEQYF. The chain combines TRBV11-2 with TRBJ2-7; 7 nucleotides agree with TRBD2. Per the germline V gene, CDR1 is SGHAT and CDR2 is FQNNGV. This CDR3 is 14 amino acids long. The trim removed 8 bases at V and 1 base at J, leaving 8 bases unmatched.

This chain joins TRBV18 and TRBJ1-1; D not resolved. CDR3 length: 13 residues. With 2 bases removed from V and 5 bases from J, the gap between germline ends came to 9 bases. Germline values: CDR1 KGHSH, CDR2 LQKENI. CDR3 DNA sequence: TGTGCCAGCTCACCAGTAGCTGCTACTGAAGCTTTCTTT. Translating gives CASSPVAATEAFF.

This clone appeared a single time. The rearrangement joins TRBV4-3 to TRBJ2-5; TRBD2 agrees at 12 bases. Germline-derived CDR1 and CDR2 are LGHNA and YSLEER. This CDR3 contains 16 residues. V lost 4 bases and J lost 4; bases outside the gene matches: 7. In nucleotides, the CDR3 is TGCGCCAGCAGCCCCTATGCGGGACTAGCGGGAGAGACCCAGTACTTC. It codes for CASSPYAGLAGETQYF.

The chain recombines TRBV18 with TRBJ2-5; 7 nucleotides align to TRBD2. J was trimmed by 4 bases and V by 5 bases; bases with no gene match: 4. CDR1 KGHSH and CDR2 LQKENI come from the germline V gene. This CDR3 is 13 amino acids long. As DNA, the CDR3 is TGTGCCAGCTCAACCGGGACTACAGAGACCCAGTACTTC. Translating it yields CASSTGTTETQYF.